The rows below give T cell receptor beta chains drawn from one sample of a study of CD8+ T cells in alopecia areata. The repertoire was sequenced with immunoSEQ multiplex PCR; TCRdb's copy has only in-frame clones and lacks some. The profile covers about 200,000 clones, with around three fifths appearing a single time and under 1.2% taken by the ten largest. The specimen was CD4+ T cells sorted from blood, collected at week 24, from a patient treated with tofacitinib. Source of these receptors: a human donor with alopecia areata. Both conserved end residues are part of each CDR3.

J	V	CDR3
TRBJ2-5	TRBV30	CAWTSGRETQYF
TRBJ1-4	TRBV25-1	CASSLRAEKLFF
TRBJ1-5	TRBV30	CAWSVWGGNQPQHF
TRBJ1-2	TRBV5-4	CASSWDSPDNYGYTF
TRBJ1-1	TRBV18	CASSPGQNTEAFF
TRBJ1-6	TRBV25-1	CASSLGTENSPLHF
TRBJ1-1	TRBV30	CAWSVLAGSVEAFF
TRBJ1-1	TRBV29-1	CSVEINSQLNTEAFF
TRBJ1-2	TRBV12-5	CASGFLDGYTF
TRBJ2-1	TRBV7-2	CASSFSGIAYNEQFF
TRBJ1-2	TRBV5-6	CASSLVANYGYTF
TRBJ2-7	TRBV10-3	CAISEHLLQGVGEQYF
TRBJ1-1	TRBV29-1	CSVRPMTEAFF
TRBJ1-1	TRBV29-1	CSVPDRKKMNTEAFF
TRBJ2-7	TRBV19	CASTDLNYEQYF
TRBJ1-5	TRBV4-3	CASSLRRDSNQPQHF
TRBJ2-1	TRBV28	CASSSPSASSYNEQFF
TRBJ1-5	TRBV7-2	CASSLASVYSNQPQHF
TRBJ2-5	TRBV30	CAWSVLLFYWETQYF
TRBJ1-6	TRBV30	CAWSARRSYNSPLHF
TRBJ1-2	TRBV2	CASRQEDYGYTF
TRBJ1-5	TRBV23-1	CASSQIGGPGQPQHF
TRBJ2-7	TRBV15	CATSLGQGPYEQYF
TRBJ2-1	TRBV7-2	CASSLEAGYYNEQFF
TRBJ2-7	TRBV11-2	CASSLEAGYEQYF
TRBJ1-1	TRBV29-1	CSVEDFGQQNTEAFF
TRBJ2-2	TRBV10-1	CASRDRNTGELFF
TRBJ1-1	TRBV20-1	CSAGNTEAFF
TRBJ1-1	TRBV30	CAWKGGRMNTEAFF
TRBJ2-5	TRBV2	CASSQGLQETQYF
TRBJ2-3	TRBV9	CASSVTGTGASDTQYF
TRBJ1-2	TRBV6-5	CASSYREGGYTF
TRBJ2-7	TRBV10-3	CATTWGISYEQYF
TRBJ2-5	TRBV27	CASSLGQGILETQYF
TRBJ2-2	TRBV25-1	CASSSGLAAAGELFF
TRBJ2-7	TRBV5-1	CASSLAVGGGYEQYF
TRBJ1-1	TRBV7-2	CASSVLGVEAFF
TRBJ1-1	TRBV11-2	CASSASVGGLGTEAFF
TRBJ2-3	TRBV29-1	CSVDKGDTQYF
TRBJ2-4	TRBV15	CATREIAKAKNIQYF
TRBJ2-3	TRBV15	CATSRDPGSDTQYF
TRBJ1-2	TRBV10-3	CAISEGGNGYTF
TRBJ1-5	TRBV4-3	CASSQEATASNQPQHF
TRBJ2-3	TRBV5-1	CASSSLRGLPTDTQYF
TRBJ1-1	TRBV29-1	CSVEATEAFF
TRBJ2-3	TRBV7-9	CASSRTAMEDTQYF
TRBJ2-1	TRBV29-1	CSVAVTNNEQFF
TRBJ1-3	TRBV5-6	CASSFGGDTFSGNTIYF
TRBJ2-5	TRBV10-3	CASKASGGTQETQYF
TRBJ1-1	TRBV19	CASSIEDRVGTEAFF
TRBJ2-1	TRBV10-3	CAISGGDRGYNEQFF
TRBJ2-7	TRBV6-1	CASSSKTQVYEQYF